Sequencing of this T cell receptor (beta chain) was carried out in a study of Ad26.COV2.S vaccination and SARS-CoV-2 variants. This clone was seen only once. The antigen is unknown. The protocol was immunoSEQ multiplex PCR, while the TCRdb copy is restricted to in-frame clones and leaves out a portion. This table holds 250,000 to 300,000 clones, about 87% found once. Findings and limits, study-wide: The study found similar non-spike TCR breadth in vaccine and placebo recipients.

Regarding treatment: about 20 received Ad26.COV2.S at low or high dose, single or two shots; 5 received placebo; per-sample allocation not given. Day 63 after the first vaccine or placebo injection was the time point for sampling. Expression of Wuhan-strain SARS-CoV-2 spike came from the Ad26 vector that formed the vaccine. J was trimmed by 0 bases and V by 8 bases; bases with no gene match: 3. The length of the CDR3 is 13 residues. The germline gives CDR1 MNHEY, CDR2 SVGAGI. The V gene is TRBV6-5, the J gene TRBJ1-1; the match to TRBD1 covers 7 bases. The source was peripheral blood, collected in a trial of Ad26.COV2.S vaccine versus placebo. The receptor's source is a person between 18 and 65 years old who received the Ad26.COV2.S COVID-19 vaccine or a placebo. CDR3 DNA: TGTGCCAGCCAGGGACAGATGAACACTGAAGCTTTCTTT. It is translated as CASQGQMNTEAFF.